Listed below are T cell receptor beta chains from one sample, sequenced in a study of blood T cell repertoires in COVID-19. Method: immunoSEQ multiplex PCR; TCRdb's copy keeps in-frame clones and lacks some. The repertoire has 140,000 or so clones, about 85% of them found once; the top ten carry around 6.5%. Sequencing input: PBMCs or T cells enriched from blood (not recorded which). The origin of the receptors is a woman aged 40 to 50 who had recovered from COVID-19. The CDR3 runs from the conserved cysteine through the conserved F or W. The D gene is left open where the match is weak. Only some rows state a clone size, as once, few, many or a class for expanded clones.

j_call d_call v_call clone_size cdr3_aa cdr3_nt
TRBJ1-5 NA TRBV6-1 NA CASSEPPRSQHF TGTGCCAGCAGTGAACCCCCGAGAAGCCAGCATTTT
TRBJ1-2 TRBD1 TRBV15 NA CATRGQGARNYGYTF TGTGCCACCAGGGGACAGGGGGCTAGGAACTATGGCTACACCTTC
TRBJ2-1 TRBD2 TRBV24-1 NA CAILTGLAGGYNEQFF TGTGCCATCCTGACCGGACTAGCGGGAGGTTACAATGAGCAGTTCTTC
TRBJ2-2 TRBD2 TRBV25-1 NA CASTQSGGPNTGELFF TGTGCCAGCACCCAGAGCGGGGGTCCGAACACCGGGGAGCTGTTTTTT
TRBJ1-1 TRBD1 TRBV7-9 NA CASSVGQGVAEAFF TGTGCCAGCAGCGTCGGACAGGGGGTGGCTGAAGCTTTCTTT
TRBJ2-5 TRBD2 TRBV30 NA CAWSAGEGPETQYF TGTGCCTGGAGCGCGGGGGAGGGCCCAGAGACCCAGTACTTC
TRBJ1-6 NA TRBV3-1/TRBV3-2 NA CASSLVGGESPLHF TGTGCCAGCAGCCTTGTGGGGGGGGAGTCACCCCTCCACTTT
TRBJ1-2 NA TRBV27 once CASSPGGHGYTF TGTGCCAGCAGCCCCGGAGGACATGGCTACACCTTC
TRBJ2-1 TRBD2 TRBV19 NA CASSRLAGVSYNEQFF TGTGCCAGTTCTAGACTAGCGGGAGTTAGTTACAATGAGCAGTTCTTC
TRBJ1-1 NA TRBV5-1 NA CASRGVMNTEAFF TGCGCCAGCAGAGGGGTCATGAACACTGAAGCTTTCTTT
TRBJ2-2 NA TRBV30 NA CAWRARNTGELFF TGTGCCTGGAGAGCGCGAAACACCGGGGAGCTGTTTTTT
TRBJ2-5 NA TRBV9 NA CASSATTRQETQYF TGTGCCAGCAGCGCCACCACACGCCAAGAGACCCAGTACTTC
TRBJ2-2 TRBD1 TRBV6-1 NA CASSEILGTGQGSAGELFF TGTGCCAGCAGTGAAATCCTCGGTACTGGACAGGGGTCGGCCGGGGAGCTGTTTTTT
TRBJ2-5 TRBD1 TRBV5-8 NA CARGQGFSETQYF TGTGCCAGAGGACAGGGTTTTTCAGAGACCCAGTACTTC
TRBJ1-1 TRBD1 TRBV19 NA CATGQGRGITEAFF TGTGCCACCGGACAGGGGAGAGGGATCACTGAAGCTTTCTTT
TRBJ1-2 TRBD1 TRBV5-8 NA CASKPQGSYGYTF TGTGCCTCGAAACCACAGGGGAGCTATGGCTACACCTTC
TRBJ2-3 TRBD2 TRBV6-2/TRBV6-3 NA CASSYLRGGADTQYF TGTGCCAGCAGTTACTTACGCGGGGGGGCAGATACGCAGTATTTT
TRBJ2-1 NA TRBV7-9 NA CASTEAVAGPGEQFF TGTGCCAGCACCGAGGCCGTGGCGGGACCGGGTGAGCAGTTCTTC
TRBJ1-1 NA TRBV19 NA CASNMAGVTEAFF TGTGCCAGTAACATGGCAGGGGTTACTGAAGCTTTCTTT
TRBJ1-4 NA TRBV4-1 NA CASSQEEWGEGEKLFF TGCGCCAGCAGCCAAGAAGAGTGGGGCGAAGGTGAAAAACTGTTTTTT
TRBJ1-4 TRBD1 TRBV7-8 NA CASSRTGSPNEKLFF TGTGCCAGCAGCCGGACAGGTTCTCCTAATGAAAAACTGTTTTTT
TRBJ1-3 TRBD1 TRBV19 NA CASSVPGQGSGNTIYF TGTGCCAGTAGTGTTCCGGGACAGGGATCAGGAAACACCATATATTTT
TRBJ1-1 TRBD1 TRBV12-3/TRBV12-4 NA CASRTGARTEAFF TGTGCCAGCCGGACAGGAGCGCGAACTGAAGCTTTCTTT
TRBJ1-5 NA TRBV7-2 NA CASSPRLQAGQPQHF TGTGCCAGCAGTCCCCGGCTGCAGGCAGGTCAGCCCCAGCATTTT
TRBJ2-7 NA TRBV10-3 NA CAISESLASYEQYF TGTGCCATCAGTGAGTCGTTAGCGAGCTACGAGCAGTACTTC
TRBJ2-1 TRBD2 TRBV6-6 NA CASSFPAGGDEQFF TGTGCCAGCAGTTTTCCAGCGGGGGGCGATGAGCAGTTCTTC
TRBJ2-3 TRBD1 TRBV9 few CASSAGQGFGYGTDTQYF TGTGCCAGCAGCGCGGGACAGGGGTTTGGTTATGGCACAGATACGCAGTATTTT
TRBJ2-7 TRBD2 TRBV6-5 NA CASTPSGGAYEQYF TGTGCCAGCACCCCGAGCGGGGGAGCCTACGAGCAGTACTTC
TRBJ1-1 TRBD1 TRBV9 NA CASSGVKDRDTGAVGTEAFF TGTGCCAGCAGCGGAGTAAAAGACCGGGACACAGGGGCAGTTGGGACTGAAGCTTTCTTT
TRBJ1-5 TRBD1 TRBV27 once CASSFGTGGPNQPQHF TGTGCCAGCAGTTTCGGGACAGGGGGCCCTAATCAGCCCCAGCATTTT
TRBJ2-1 TRBD2 TRBV24-1 NA CATSDRSGRAEQFF TGTGCCACCAGTGATCGGAGCGGGAGGGCCGAGCAGTTCTTC
TRBJ2-3 NA TRBV4-2 few CASSQDLSSGTDTQYF TGTGCCAGCAGCCAAGATCTATCTAGCGGCACAGATACGCAGTATTTT
TRBJ1-5 TRBD1 TRBV6-5 NA CASSTGQTSNQPQHF TGTGCCAGCAGTACGGGACAGACTAGCAATCAGCCCCAGCATTTT
TRBJ1-1 NA TRBV29-1 NA CSVEVQGMNTEAFF TGCAGCGTTGAAGTTCAGGGGATGAACACTGAAGCTTTCTTT
TRBJ2-7 TRBD2 TRBV4-1 NA CASSQEGASSGGAYEQYF TGCGCCAGCAGCCAAGAGGGTGCCTCTAGCGGGGGGGCTTACGAGCAGTACTTC
TRBJ2-1 TRBD1 TRBV2 NA CATSRDSAPTEQFF TGTGCCACGTCCCGGGACAGCGCACCGACTGAGCAGTTCTTC
TRBJ2-1 TRBD2 TRBV11-2 NA CASLLAGGNEQFF TGTGCCAGCTTACTAGCGGGAGGCAATGAGCAGTTCTTC
TRBJ1-2 NA TRBV6-5 NA CASRAGEGYTF TGTGCCAGCAGGGCCGGGGAGGGCTACACCTTC
TRBJ2-5 TRBD1 TRBV15 NA CATRAGGVETQYF TGTGCCACCAGGGCAGGGGGTGTGGAGACCCAGTACTTC
TRBJ1-1 TRBD1 TRBV7-8 once CASSPEGTATEAFF TGTGCCAGCAGCCCTGAAGGGACAGCCACTGAAGCTTTCTTT
TRBJ1-4 NA TRBV4-1 NA CASSQGGLEKLFF TGCGCCAGCAGCCAAGGCGGATTAGAAAAACTGTTTTTT
TRBJ1-1 TRBD1 TRBV19 NA CASSPSSTGKIEAFF TGTGCCAGTAGTCCCTCCTCGACAGGGAAGATTGAAGCTTTCTTT
TRBJ1-1 NA TRBV25-1 NA CASVRGTEAFF TGTGCCAGCGTCAGGGGTACTGAAGCTTTCTTT
TRBJ1-1 NA TRBV10-1 many CASRLNRDSEAFF TGCGCCAGCCGGTTGAACAGGGATTCTGAAGCTTTCTTT
TRBJ1-1 TRBD1 TRBV30 NA CAWSVQETGGAWDTEAFF TGTGCCTGGAGTGTACAGGAGACAGGGGGCGCTTGGGACACTGAAGCTTTCTTT
TRBJ1-1 NA TRBV6-2/TRBV6-3 NA CASSYSVDRVNTEAFF TGTGCCAGCAGTTACTCCGTGGACAGAGTGAACACTGAAGCTTTCTTT
TRBJ2-7 TRBD2 TRBV4-1 NA CASSQDSAGASYEQYF TGCGCCAGCAGCCAAGATTCGGCGGGAGCGTCCTACGAGCAGTACTTC
TRBJ2-1 NA TRBV19 NA CASSPQDWKGFEQFF TGTGCCAGTAGTCCGCAGGACTGGAAAGGTTTCGAGCAGTTCTTC
TRBJ1-2 TRBD1 TRBV3-1/TRBV3-2 NA CASSQYRGNYGYTF TGTGCCAGCAGCCAATACAGGGGAAACTATGGCTACACCTTC
TRBJ1-1 NA TRBV10-1 NA CASSQAGTPAFF TGCGCCAGCAGTCAAGCCGGGACTCCGGCTTTCTTT
TRBJ1-1 TRBD1 TRBV11-3 once CASGRTGVGEAFF TGTGCCAGCGGGAGGACAGGGGTAGGTGAAGCTTTCTTT
TRBJ2-3 TRBD2 TRBV13 NA CASSTPGGISTDTQYF TGTGCCAGCAGCACTCCGGGGGGGATTAGCACAGATACGCAGTATTTT
TRBJ2-2 NA TRBV5-3 NA CARSLAFGTPGTGELFF TGTGCCAGAAGCTTGGCCTTTGGGACACCGGGAACCGGGGAGCTGTTTTTT
TRBJ1-1 TRBD1 TRBV6-5 NA CASTKQGANTEAFF TGTGCCAGCACCAAACAGGGGGCGAACACTGAAGCTTTCTTT
TRBJ2-2 TRBD2 TRBV29-1 few CSIRTSGSGELFF TGCAGCATCAGGACTAGCGGGTCCGGGGAGCTGTTTTTT
TRBJ2-5 NA TRBV19 NA CASSLLQTSETQYF TGTGCCAGTAGTCTTCTCCAGACTAGTGAGACCCAGTACTTC
TRBJ2-5 TRBD2 TRBV6-5 NA CASRNSGGAGETQYF TGTGCCAGCAGGAATAGCGGGGGGGCCGGGGAGACCCAGTACTTC